The next 2 T cell receptor beta chains were all read from a single sample in a study of cytomegalovirus exposure and HLA in healthy donors (dated by TCRdb to 2016 to 2017). The library was prepared using the immunoSEQ multiplex PCR assay. For the multiplex PCR, a mixture combining 60 forward primers for TCR Vbeta segments and 13 reverse primers for TCR Jbeta segments was used. In TCRdb, the immuneACCESS table is reduced to in-frame sequences with V and J assigned. These tables do not hold every clone; where another copy was compared, an unresolved V gene accounts for under half, and the others remain unexplained. Counted in this sample were 250,000 to 350,000 clones; approximately 90% of them appeared once. Less than 4% of the sample lies in the top ten. Input material: PBMCs. Every receptor here comes from a man in his forties or fifties in good health and CMV-seropositive.

The chain has TRBV12-5 and TRBJ1-5; 7 bases map to TRBD1. V lost 3 bases, J lost 4 bases, and 0 bases stayed unmatched. From germline, CDR1 is LGHNT and CDR2 FRNRAP. CDR3 length equals 13 residues. The CDR3 sequence: CASGLQGNQPQHF. CDR3 sequence (DNA): TGTGCTAGTGGTTTACAGGGGAATCAGCCCCAGCATTTT.

The rearrangement links TRBV4-3 to TRBJ1-1, with a weak D call TRBD1 (5 bases). The germline V and J ends were trimmed by 9 bases and 2 bases, with 13 bases remaining between them. Germline CDR1 and CDR2: LGHNA and YSLEER. The CDR3 length is 13 residues. CDR3 amino acids: CASRGTPNTEAFF. The CDR3 coding sequence is TGCGCCAGTCGCGGGACTCCCAACACTGAAGCTTTCTTT.